What follows are 31 T cell receptor beta chains derived from one specimen sequenced in a study of blood T cells in healthy people across ages. A J-beta primer mix and a sample-barcoded 5' primer were used in a second PCR of about 7 to 12 cycles. TCRdb redid the calling of the 5' RACE reads with MiXCR, one entry per CDR3 protein. The sample shows more than 650,000 distinct CDR3 sequences, roughly 26% of them seen only once. This sample was shared with a second study, whose subject was T cells of mothers and their children.

Sequenced: blood. These receptors all stem from a boy younger than 18 in good health.

This clonotype has only a few counts. The chain combines TRBV18 with TRBJ2-5, with 7 bases aligning to TRBD1. The better agreement between TRBJ2-7 and the DNA end casts doubt on the J call. This CDR3 region has 14 residues. Germline V gene sequence: CDR1 KGHSH, CDR2 LQKENI. As DNA, the CDR3 is TGTGCCAGCTCACCTGAGGGACAGAGCTACGAGCAGTACTTC. Protein product: CASSPEGQSYEQYF.

This clonotype was counted only a few times. The chain uses TRBV3-1 and TRBJ2-7, with D perhaps TRBD1 or TRBD2 (5 bases each). Trimming took 2 bases from V and 0 from J, leaving 8 bases between them. In germline, CDR1 is LGHDT, CDR2 YNNKEL (reference sequence). This CDR3 is 14 amino acids long. CDR3 in amino acids: CASSQTRGSYEQYF. The CDR3 bases are TGTGCCAGCAGCCAAACGAGGGGCTCCTACGAGCAGTACTTC.

This clonotype was counted only a few times. The chain employs TRBV20-1 and TRBJ2-5, with D tentatively TRBD1 (6 bases). The DNA matches TRBJ2-7 better at its end, which makes the J call doubtful. Germline lookup yields CDR1 DFQATT and CDR2 SNEGSKA (reference sequence). This CDR3 spans 12 amino acids. The CDR3 DNA sequence: TGCAGTGCTAGTCACAGGGCCTACGAGCAGTACTTC. It is translated as CSASHRAYEQYF.

This clonotype was detected only a few times. This chain joins TRBV12-5 and TRBJ2-5; either TRBD1 or TRBD2 may fit D (5 bases each). The J call is uncertain, as TRBJ2-7 better fits the DNA end. The CDR3 has 13 residues. Germline V gives CDR1 LGHNT, CDR2 FRNRAP. The CDR3 region is CASGLGGVYEQYF. As DNA, the CDR3 is TGTGCTAGTGGTTTGGGAGGGGTTTACGAGCAGTACTTC.

The V and J genes are TRBV5-4 and TRBJ1-1; a possible D gene is TRBD1 (6 bases). Germline V gene lookup returns CDR1 SGHNT and CDR2 YYREEE (reference sequence). V gave up 3 bases and J gave up 6 bases, with 12 bases separating them. The CDR3 extends over 13 amino acids. The CDR3 bases are TGTGCCAGCAGCTACACAGGGATCCCTGAAGCTTTCTTT. This encodes CASSYTGIPEAFF.

The rearrangement links TRBV5-5 to TRBJ1-6; D gene unclear. V lost 0 bases to trimming and J lost 5 bases, with 9 bases between them. CDR3 length: 15 residues. Germline CDR1 reads SGHKS; CDR2 reads YYEKEE (reference sequence). CDR3 loop: CASSLEWADNSPLHF. CDR3 coding DNA: TGTGCCAGCAGCTTGGAATGGGCAGATAATTCACCCCTCCACTTT.

This clonotype was seen once. The chain has TRBV7-9 and TRBJ2-1; the D call may be TRBD1 or TRBD2 (5 bases each). The J call may be incorrect, as the DNA end agrees better with TRBJ2-7. This CDR3 contains 16 residues. The germline gives CDR1 SEHNR, CDR2 FQNEAQ (reference sequence). The CDR3 DNA follows: TGTGCCAGCAGCTTAGGCCCACGGGACGACTCCTACGAGCAGTACTTC. Translation gives CASSLGPRDDSYEQYF.

This clonotype appeared a few times. This chain connects TRBV11-2 to TRBJ2-7; 10 bases map to TRBD2. The CDR3 runs 15 residues. The germline gives CDR1 SGHAT, CDR2 FQNNGV. Trimming cost V 4 bases and J 2 bases; bases outside gene matches: 5. The CDR3 loop reads CASSYLAGEPYEQYF. CDR3 in DNA: TGTGCCAGCAGCTACCTAGCGGGGGAACCCTACGAGCAGTACTTC.

The rearrangement joins TRBV7-9 to TRBJ1-1; tentative D call: TRBD1 (5 bases). V dropped 6 bases and J dropped 1 base, with 15 bases sitting between them. CDR1 is SEHNR and CDR2 is FQNEAQ in the germline V gene (reference sequence). CDR3 length equals 15 residues. The DNA for the CDR3 is TGTGCCAGCAGTCCCCGGGGGGGTTCGAACACTGAAGCTTTCTTT. As protein: CASSPRGGSNTEAFF.

This clonotype was found a few times. The chain uses TRBV5-1 and TRBJ2-2, with 11 bases fitting TRBD2. There are 15 residues in the CDR3. Germline V gives CDR1 SGHRS, CDR2 YFSETQ. J was trimmed by 6 bases and V by 0 bases; bases with no gene match: 1. The CDR3 loop reads CASSLELAGAGELFF. The CDR3 DNA reads TGCGCCAGCAGCTTGGAACTAGCGGGGGCCGGGGAGCTGTTTTTT.

V and J are TRBV7-2 and TRBJ1-1, with D tentatively TRBD1 (6 bases). With 1 base removed from V and 4 bases from J, the gap between germline ends came to 10 bases. The CDR3 consists of 14 residues. The germline CDR1 and CDR2 sequences are SGHTA and FQGNSA. This CDR3 is CASSLVGGTTEAFF. As DNA, the CDR3 is TGTGCCAGCAGCTTAGTAGGGGGGACCACTGAAGCTTTCTTT.

This clonotype was seen at least ten times. The rearrangement uses TRBV2 and TRBJ2-5; 8 bases match TRBD1. The CDR3 is 12 residues long. The V gene's germline CDR1 is SNHLY and CDR2 FYNNEI. Unmatched junction bases numbered 4, after V lost 8 bases and J lost 5 bases. CDR3 nucleotide sequence: TGTGCCAGCCAGGACAGGGAGGAGACCCAGTACTTC. Protein: CASQDREETQYF.

A word on this clonotype: At one of its ends the junction is not consistent with the germline gene, which may arise from a read error. The chain carries TRBV20-1 and TRBJ1-4; possible D gene TRBD1, 5 bases. From germline, CDR1 is DFQATT and CDR2 SNEGSKA (reference sequence). The CDR3 contains 10 residues. The CDR3 loop is CSARGPGTVF. The CDR3 region has the DNA TGCAGTGCTAGAGGTCCCGGGACGGTTTTT.

The chain joins TRBV11-2 to TRBJ2-5; D is unresolved. The CDR3 sequence is 16 residues long. The ends were cut back, 5 bases at V and 7 bases at J, with 23 bases in the middle. Germline lookup yields CDR1 SGHAT and CDR2 FQNNGV. CDR3 coding DNA: TGTGCCAGCAGCCCCGGAAAGTCCAGGATAAAAGGGACCCAGTACTTC. This sequence encodes CASSPGKSRIKGTQYF.

This clonotype was seen a few times. The rearrangement joins TRBV7-2 to TRBJ2-5, with D perhaps matching TRBD2 (6 bases). The J call is uncertain, as TRBJ2-1 better fits the DNA end. The CDR3 consists of 15 residues. In germline, CDR1 is SGHTA, CDR2 FQGNSA. CDR3 sequence: CASSLVASEVDEQFF. The CDR3 DNA reads as TGTGCCAGCAGCTTAGTTGCTAGCGAGGTCGATGAGCAGTTCTTC.

The rearrangement links TRBV2 to TRBJ2-2; 8 bases match TRBD1. The CDR3 length is 14 residues. V gave up 7 bases and J gave up 1 base; unmatched junction bases: 2. Germline loops: CDR1 SNHLY, CDR2 FYNNEI. The CDR3 loop reads CASIGQGNTGELFF. The DNA of the CDR3 is TGTGCCAGCATCGGACAGGGGAACACCGGGGAGCTGTTTTTT.

This chain joins TRBV5-1 and TRBJ2-5; D is possibly TRBD2 (6 bases). Germline V gene lookup returns CDR1 SGHRS and CDR2 YFSETQ. Trimming removed 0 bases from V and 5 bases from J, with 14 bases in between. The CDR3 runs to 15 residues. CDR3 sequence reads: CASSLERGKGETQYF. The CDR3 bases are TGCGCCAGCAGCTTGGAACGGGGGAAAGGGGAGACCCAGTACTTC.

This clonotype was seen more than once but under ten times. The chain joins TRBV29-1 to TRBJ2-1; 8 positions agree with TRBD2. The end of the DNA aligns better with TRBJ2-7, so the J call may be wrong. The germline gives CDR1 SQVTM, CDR2 ANQGSEA. This CDR3 has 12 residues. The CDR3 reads CSVRGGSGEQYF. CDR3 DNA sequence: TGCAGCGTCCGGGGGGGTTCGGGCGAGCAGTACTTC.

This clonotype was observed a few times. The chain uses TRBV6-1 and TRBJ2-5; TRBD2 matches 8 bases. Per germline, CDR1 MNHNS and CDR2 SASEGT. The CDR3 length is 17 residues. Trimming removed 5 bases from V and 1 base from J; junction bases left unmatched: 12. The CDR3 is CASSPSQRGPLQETQYF. Here the CDR3 DNA reads TGTGCCAGCAGTCCGAGTCAGCGGGGGCCCCTCCAAGAGACCCAGTACTTC.

J is TRBJ2-5 and V is TRBV11-2; 10 nucleotides line up with TRBD2. Germline V gene lookup returns CDR1 SGHAT and CDR2 FQNNGV. After removal of 4 bases from V and 5 bases from J, the junction contained 13 bases not matched to a gene. The CDR3 covers 17 residues. The DNA of the CDR3 is TGTGCCAGCAGCTCGCTTCGAGCGGGGGGGCCTCGGGAGACCCAGTACTTC. It specifies CASSSLRAGGPRETQYF.

This chain uses TRBV4-2 with TRBJ2-1; TRBD2 might be the D (6 bases). V was cut by 2 bases and J by 0 bases, with 8 bases left in between. This CDR3 region has 15 residues. Germline CDR1 LGHNA, CDR2 YNFKEQ. The DNA for the CDR3 is TGTGCCAGCAGCCAAACTAGCTACTCCTACAATGAGCAGTTCTTC. Its translation: CASSQTSYSYNEQFF.

This chain connects TRBV20-1 to TRBJ2-7, with 11 bases aligning to TRBD1. V dropped 3 bases and J dropped 6; count of bases not matched to a gene: 10. This CDR3 spans 15 amino acids. The germline V gene encodes CDR1 DFQATT and CDR2 SNEGSKA (reference sequence). CDR3 sequence (DNA): TGCAGTGCTAGGAAGGGACAGGGGGTATTAGGCGAGCAGTACTTC. Encoded protein: CSARKGQGVLGEQYF.

For the CDR3, the DNA is TGTGCCAGCAGCCAAACAGGGGGCCAACGGGAGGCCCAGTACTTC. Protein product: CASSQTGGQREAQYF. The V call is TRBV3-1, the J call TRBJ2-5; 9 bases are a match to TRBD1. CDR1 and CDR2 from the germline V gene are LGHDT and YNNKEL (reference sequence). Trimming took 2 bases from V and 9 from J; bases not matched to a gene: 10. The CDR3 is made up of 15 amino acids.

This clonotype was counted only a few times. The junction departs from the called germline gene at one end, perhaps through a read error. This chain joins TRBV10-3 and TRBJ1-5, with D tentatively TRBD1 (6 bases). This CDR3 region has 14 residues. The germline gives CDR1 ENHRY, CDR2 SYGVKD. CDR3 region: CAFSGGQGHQPQHF. For the CDR3, the DNA is TGTGCCTTCAGCGGGGGCCAGGGACATCAGCCCCAGCATTTT.

Turning to this clonotype: The conserved closing phenylalanine or tryptophan is absent in this CDR3, likely reflecting a read error. The chain recombines TRBV2 with TRBJ2-1; D is undetermined. The V end lost 6 bases, the J end lost 10 bases, and 7 bases lay between the germline ends. Germline assignment: CDR1 SNHLY and CDR2 FYNNEI. The CDR3 sequence is 10 residues long. The DNA for the CDR3 is TGTGCCAGCAGGAGGAACGAGCAGTTCTTA. Protein sequence: CASRRNEQFL.

The DNA for the CDR3 is TGTGCCATCAGTGACCGGAGCACAAGGACTAGCGGGCGTAGCACAGATACGCAGTATTTT. Residues: CAISDRSTRTSGRSTDTQYF. The rearrangement uses TRBV10-3 and TRBJ2-3, with TRBD2 identical over 11 bases. Germline V gives CDR1 ENHRY, CDR2 SYGVKD. Germline trimming cut 3 bases from V and 0 bases from J; bases unmatched to any gene: 14. The CDR3 is 20 residues long.

V and J are TRBV5-1 and TRBJ1-4, with 8 positions matching TRBD1. This CDR3 is 17 amino acids long. The germline gives CDR1 SGHRS, CDR2 YFSETQ. V lost 0 bases and J lost 6; bases outside the gene matches: 10. The CDR3 loop reads CASSLGAGQGVDEKLFF. The CDR3 DNA follows: TGCGCCAGCAGCTTGGGGGCCGGACAGGGAGTCGATGAAAAACTGTTTTTT. Based on the CDR3 plus reference TRBV5-1 and TRBJ1-4, the full variable domain is KAGVTQTPRYLIKTRGQQVTLSCSPISGHRSVSWYQQTPGQGLQFLFEYFSETQRNKGNFPGRFSGRQFSNSRSEMNVSTLELGDSALYLCASSLGAGQGVDEKLFFGSGTQLSVL.

In DNA form, the CDR3 reads TGCAGTGCCTCCCCCGGGGGGAGGCCCTTATCCAGAGATACGCAGTATTTT. It encodes CSASPGGRPLSRDTQYF. The chain couples TRBV20-1 to TRBJ2-3; TRBD2 agrees at 7 bases. The CDR3 spans 17 residues. Germline CDR1 reads DFQATT; CDR2 reads SNEGSKA (reference sequence). The ends lost 6 bases at V and 5 bases at J; junction bases unmatched: 20.

This clonotype was counted only a few times. The V and J genes are TRBV4-1 and TRBJ2-1; D could derive from TRBD1 or TRBD2 (5 bases each). V was shortened by 4 bases and J by 5 bases, with 21 bases between the two germline ends. This CDR3 has 17 residues. The germline CDR1 and CDR2 sequences are MGHRA and YSYEKL. CDR3 coding DNA: TGCGCCAGCAGCCCGAACCTTGGGGGATCAAAAAACAATGAGCAGTTCTTC. This sequence encodes CASSPNLGGSKNNEQFF.

This clonotype was observed a single time. The genes are TRBV7-9 and TRBJ1-1; TRBD1 matches at 7 bases. Germline V gene sequence: CDR1 SEHNR, CDR2 FQNEAQ (reference sequence). Germline trimming cut 5 bases from V and 6 bases from J; bases unmatched to any gene: 6. The CDR3 sequence is 13 residues long. Written as DNA, the CDR3 is TGTGCCAGCAGCAGGACAGGCTGGGCTGAAGCTTTCTTT. Residues: CASSRTGWAEAFF.

V is TRBV7-2 and J is TRBJ2-7; no clear D gene. The CDR3 has 15 amino acids. Trimming removed 1 base from V and 1 base from J, with 11 bases in between. Germline loops: CDR1 SGHTA, CDR2 FQGNSA. This CDR3 is CASSLVSGISYEQYF. The CDR3 nucleotides read TGTGCCAGCAGCTTAGTGTCAGGAATTTCCTACGAGCAGTACTTC.